These 15 T cell receptor beta chains share one sample of origin, sequenced in a study of blood T cells in healthy people across ages (dated by TCRdb to 2015 to 2017). To prepare the library, 5' RACE was applied. A second roughly 7 to 11 cycle PCR used a sample-barcoded 5' primer and a J-beta primer mix. The public reads were quality trimmed at Q25 with fastp and then assembled into clones with MiXCR by TCRdb, keeping productive beta chains. Rows with a matching CDR3 protein are joined into one entry that keeps the most common DNA and genes. Recorded for this sample are 1.8 million or so distinct CDR3 sequences; about 39% of them occurred a single time. The ten most abundant clones make up under 25% of the sample. Sequenced: blood. These receptors all come from a human donor in good health.

This clonotype has only a few counts. The V gene is TRBV7-9, the J gene TRBJ2-5; 8 bases line up with TRBD2. The V and J ends lost 2 bases and 7 bases, in that order; junction bases with no gene match: 6. The CDR3 runs 14 residues. Germline V gene lookup returns CDR1 SEHNR and CDR2 FQNEAQ (reference sequence). CDR3 nucleotides: TGTGCCAGCAGCTTATCGTTTGCGGGGGGGACCCAGTACTTC. It translates to CASSLSFAGGTQYF. The complete variable domain, with remaining parts taken from reference TRBV7-9 and TRBJ2-5, reads DTGVSQNPRHKITKRGQNVTFRCDPISEHNRLYWYRQTLGQGPEFLTYFQNEAQLEKSRLLSDRFSAERPKGSFSTLEIQRTEQGDSAMYLCASSLSFAGGTQYFGPGTRLLVL.

The chain joins TRBV6-2 or TRBV6-3 to TRBJ1-2; D is ambiguous. Trimming cost V 4 bases and J 8 bases, with 11 bases left between them. The CDR3 is 12 amino acids. Germline-derived CDR1 and CDR2 are MNHEY and SVGEGT. The chain's CDR3 is CASSLLGWGYTF. The CDR3 DNA sequence: TGTGCCAGCAGTTTGTTGGGCTGGGGCTACACCTTC.

The V gene is TRBV20-1, the J gene TRBJ2-7, with 11 bases that match TRBD2. Germline CDR1 and CDR2: DFQATT and SNEGSKA (reference sequence). V shed 3 bases and J 0 bases; nucleotides not matched to a gene: 1. This CDR3 region has 14 residues. The DNA of the CDR3 is TGCAGTGCTAGTAGCGGGGGGGACTCCTACGAGCAGTACTTC. Translation gives CSASSGGDSYEQYF.

This clonotype has just a few counts. The gene calls are TRBV12-5 and TRBJ2-1, with 9 bases matching TRBD2. V lost 6 bases, J lost 0 bases, and 3 bases stayed unmatched. Germline V CDR1 and CDR2: LGHNT, FRNRAP. The CDR3 sequence is 15 residues long. The CDR3 reads CASGRSGSSYNEQFF. The CDR3 DNA reads as TGTGCTAGTGGGCGTAGCGGGAGCTCCTACAATGAGCAGTTCTTC. The full variable domain, with the rest looked up from reference TRBV12-5 and TRBJ2-1, is DARVTQTPRHKVTEMGQEVTMRCQPILGHNTVFWYRQTMMQGLELLAYFRNRAPLDDSGMPKDRFSAEMPDATLATLKIQPSEPRDSAVYFCASGRSGSSYNEQFFGPGTRLTVL.

This clonotype was counted between two and nine times. The chain combines TRBV29-1 with TRBJ2-7; 8 bases agree with TRBD1. V shed 1 base, J shed 6 bases, and the junction held 8 bases outside the gene matches. This CDR3 is built from 14 residues. The V gene's germline CDR1 is SQVTM and CDR2 ANQGSEA. The CDR3 sequence: CSVEGGTGDAEQYF. CDR3 sequence (DNA): TGCAGCGTTGAAGGGGGGACAGGAGATGCCGAGCAGTACTTC.

This clonotype was recorded a few times. This chain links TRBV28 with TRBJ2-1; 7 bases map to TRBD1. This CDR3 is 14 amino acids long. After removal of 10 bases from V and 0 bases from J, the junction contained 6 bases not matched to a gene. Germline-derived CDR1 and CDR2 are MDHEN and SYDVKM. In DNA form, the CDR3 reads TGTGCCAACACCTGGGACAGCTCCTACAATGAGCAGTTCTTC. This translates into CANTWDSSYNEQFF.

The chain couples TRBV6-1 to TRBJ1-2, with 9 nucleotides matching TRBD1. Germline CDR1 MNHNS, CDR2 SASEGT. V lost 5 bases and J lost 4; bases outside the gene matches: 17. This CDR3 spans 18 amino acids. Here the CDR3 DNA reads TGTGCCAGCAGTCAAGTACGACCCCTGACAGGGGGTGGCTATGGCTACACCTTC. This sequence encodes CASSQVRPLTGGGYGYTF.

This clonotype was counted only a few times. This chain joins TRBV20-1 and TRBJ2-7; a possible D gene is TRBD1 (6 bases). With 2 bases removed from V and 2 bases from J, the gap between germline ends came to 7 bases. CDR1 is DFQATT and CDR2 is SNEGSKA in the germline V gene (reference sequence). The CDR3 loop spans 12 amino acids. This CDR3 is CSARRTAYEQYF. Written as DNA, the CDR3 is TGCAGTGCTAGAAGGACAGCCTACGAGCAGTACTTC.

This clonotype came up a few times. This chain joins TRBV12-3 or TRBV12-4 and TRBJ2-5, with TRBD1 matching 9 bases. CDR3 length: 15 residues. V was pared by 5 bases and J by 4 bases, with 8 bases of the junction left unmatched. CDR3 nucleotide sequence: TGTGCCAGCAGTGCCGGACAGGGGTTGGGAGAGACCCAGTACTTC. It translates to CASSAGQGLGETQYF.

This sequence joins TRBV20-1 and TRBJ1-6, with no clear D. V was clipped by 3 bases and J by 7 bases, with 16 bases between them. Germline-derived CDR1 and CDR2 are DFQATT and SNEGSKA (reference sequence). The CDR3 loop spans 15 amino acids. CDR3 protein: CSARTSLQANSPLHF. The CDR3 DNA sequence: TGCAGTGCTAGGACTAGTTTGCAGGCAAATTCACCCCTCCACTTT.

J is TRBJ2-3 and V is TRBV15; 8 nucleotides agree with TRBD2. Trimming removed 1 base from V and 1 base from J; junction bases left unmatched: 7. The CDR3 is 17 residues long. CDR1 and CDR2 (germline): LNHNV, YYDKDF (reference sequence). Here the CDR3 reads CATSRAFWREGTDTQYF. CDR3 nucleotides: TGTGCCACCAGCAGAGCCTTCTGGCGGGAGGGCACAGATACGCAGTATTTT.

This rearrangement joins TRBV5-1 to TRBJ2-2; TRBD1 or TRBD2 may be the D gene (5 bases each). CDR3 length: 17 amino acids. CDR1 and CDR2 from the germline V gene are SGHRS and YFSETQ. The V end lost 1 base, the J end lost 1 base, and 14 bases lay between the germline ends. CDR3 in DNA: TGCGCCAGCAGCTTGTGGTGGGGGAATCGGAACACCGGGGAGCTGTTTTTT. Translating gives CASSLWWGNRNTGELFF.

In its sample, this clonotype was seen a few times. This chain uses TRBV20-1 with TRBJ1-2, with a tentative D call TRBD1 (6 bases). The CDR3 totals 12 residues. The ends were cut back, 5 bases at V and 4 bases at J, with 11 bases in the middle. From germline, CDR1 is DFQATT and CDR2 SNEGSKA (reference sequence). CDR3 loop: CSAAGERYGYTF. DNA of the CDR3: TGCAGTGCTGCAGGGGAGCGCTATGGCTACACCTTC.

The chain is built from TRBV4-3 and TRBJ2-3; TRBD2 agrees at 8 bases. V lost 6 bases to trimming and J lost 2 bases; unmatched junction nucleotides: 13. CDR1 and CDR2 from the germline V gene are LGHNA and YSLEER. The CDR3 covers 17 residues. The CDR3 spells CASSRYPTSGSTDTQYF. CDR3 bases: TGCGCCAGCAGTCGATACCCAACTAGCGGTTCCACAGATACGCAGTATTTT.

Notes on this clonotype: One end of the junction fails to match germline, which may point to a read error. This chain links TRBV27 with TRBJ2-2; the D gene is possibly TRBD1 (6 bases). Germline V lookup: CDR1 MNHEY, CDR2 SMNVEV (reference sequence). The CDR3 is made up of 14 amino acids. CDR3 sequence reads: CASSFTGRTGEPFF. The CDR3 DNA is TGTGCCAGCAGTTTTACAGGGCGAACCGGGGAGCCGTTTTTT.